The following is a T cell receptor beta chain sequence with its context. This sample is drawn from a study of CDR3 diversity in severe acne. TCRdb re-derived calls from the PCR reads in MiXCR, one entry per CDR3 protein. Of some 90,000 distinct CDR3 sequences listed, under 55% are singletons. V gave up 3 bases and J gave up 9 bases, with 9 bases separating them. Germline-derived CDR1 and CDR2 are DFQATT and SNEGSKA (reference sequence). The CDR3 totals 12 residues. The sequenced sample consisted of blood. The J gene is TRBJ1-6, the V gene TRBV20-1, with D perhaps matching TRBD1 (6 bases). This sequence originates from a male donor with severe acne vulgaris. CDR3 coding DNA: TGCAGTGCTAGTTTGGGGGCTTCACCCCTCCACTTT. Residues: CSASLGASPLHF.